What follows is one T cell receptor (beta chain) and its context. Samples came from patients with localized non-small cell lung adenocarcinoma. TCRdb reprocessed the PCR reads via MiXCR and lists one record per CDR3 protein. The sample contains about 9,600 distinct CDR3 sequences, approximately 50% of which appear only once. CDR1 is MNHEY, CDR2 SMNVEV, per germline (reference sequence). CDR3 length: 19 amino acids. J gave up 4 bases and V 3 bases, and 18 bases lay outside the gene matches. The data stem from a study of CD4 and CD8 cells across lung adenocarcinoma regions. Sequencing used CD4+ T cells from the margin of a lung tumor. The chain couples TRBV27 to TRBJ2-3; 8 bases agree with TRBD2. The sequence was collected from a male donor with lung adenocarcinoma. The CD4 and CD8 labels of this study may be unreliable. Here the CDR3 DNA reads TGTGCCAGCAGTTTTGAGAGAGATTTTAGCGGGACACGGCCAGATACGCAGTATTTT. Protein: CASSFERDFSGTRPDTQYF.